A single sample is the source of the 7 T cell receptor beta chains below, sequenced in a study of shared clonotypes between healthy human individuals. Sequencing was performed with immunoSEQ multiplex PCR; in TCRdb, only in-frame clones are kept and a portion is missing. The profile shows around 580,000 clones, roughly 98% of them singletons. CD8 cells classed as naive were CD45RO-negative and positively selected for CCR7, excluding terminally differentiated effector memory CD45RA+ cells. Sequenced: naive CD8+ T cells sorted from blood. Receptors originate from a man in his thirties or forties in good health.

Here the CDR3 DNA reads TGTGCCAGCAGTAAAGACAGGTCGGTCGACACTGAAGCTTTCTTT. Protein sequence: CASSKDRSVDTEAFF. V and J are TRBV27 and TRBJ1-1; maybe TRBD1 (6 bases). CDR1 is MNHEY, CDR2 SMNVEV, per germline (reference sequence). The CDR3 length is 15 residues. Trimming left V 5 bases short and J 3 bases short, with 16 bases between.

The chain is built from TRBV7-2 and TRBJ1-5; D uncertain. Looked up from germline, CDR1 is SGHTA and CDR2 is FQGNSA. This CDR3 is 14 amino acids long. V lost 6 bases and J lost 0, with 9 bases in between. The CDR3 DNA is TGTGCCAGCAGATACCAAAATAGCAATCAGCCCCAGCATTTT. Its protein is CASRYQNSNQPQHF.

This clone was found once. The gene calls are TRBV9 and TRBJ2-7, with 7 bases aligning to TRBD1. Germline lookup yields CDR1 SGDLS and CDR2 YYNGEE. V shed 0 bases and J 3 bases; nucleotides not matched to a gene: 3. The CDR3 is 14 amino acids. The CDR3 bases are TGTGCCAGCAGCGTAGGGGCAGGGGGCTACGAGCAGTACTTC. It encodes CASSVGAGGYEQYF.

In this sample, this clone turned up once. This chain links TRBV5-1 with TRBJ2-3, with 8 bases that match TRBD1. In germline, CDR1 is SGHRS, CDR2 YFSETQ. CDR3 size: 15 residues. With V trimmed by 3 bases and J by 3 bases, 6 bases remained unmatched. The CDR3 DNA reads TGCGCCAGCAGCTGGAAGACAGGGGTGACAGATACGCAGTATTTT. It encodes CASSWKTGVTDTQYF.

V is TRBV7-9 and J is TRBJ2-7; 8 bases are shared with TRBD2. V trimming: 4 bases; J trimming: 0 bases; junction bases outside the gene matches: 8. The CDR3 totals 16 residues. In germline, CDR1 is SEHNR, CDR2 FQNEAQ (reference sequence). The CDR3 DNA follows: TGTGCCAGCAGCTCCACAACTAGCGGAAACTCCTACGAGCAGTACTTC. This sequence encodes CASSSTTSGNSYEQYF.

The chain recombines TRBV9 with TRBJ2-1; perhaps TRBD2 as D (5 bases). Trimming left V 4 bases short and J 10 bases short, with 12 bases between. Germline V gene lookup returns CDR1 SGDLS and CDR2 YYNGEE. CDR3 length: 12 amino acids. As DNA, the CDR3 is TGTGCCAGCAGCTCTAGCAGGTCAGAGCAGTTCTTC. Its translation: CASSSSRSEQFF.

This clone appeared once. This chain connects TRBV7-9 to TRBJ2-7; no clear D. The CDR3 consists of 15 residues. V was clipped by 3 bases and J by 2 bases, with 14 bases between them. Germline values: CDR1 SEHNR, CDR2 FQNEAQ (reference sequence). This CDR3 is CASSFQRAFPYEQYF. The CDR3 DNA reads as TGTGCCAGCAGCTTCCAGAGAGCGTTCCCCTACGAGCAGTACTTC.